The 27 T cell receptor beta chains presented below share a single source sample, sequenced in a study of vaccination effects on CD4 cells after COVID-19. These TCRs' antigens remain unknown. Profiling relied on immunoSEQ multiplex PCR, and the TCRdb table lists in-frame clones only, not all of them. Altogether some 65,000 clones are present, less than 85% being singletons, with the ten largest covering roughly 3.1%. The ViraFEST assay expanded antigen-specific CD4+ T cells with viral peptide pools before sequencing. At the end of around eleven days of culture, CD4+ T cells were isolated. According to the study, vaccine recipients showed no prior SARS-CoV-2 infection and negative nucleocapsid antibodies. The sequencing here drew on CD4+ T cells from PBMCs cultured with HCoV-NL63 spike peptides, taken before COVID-19 vaccination. Receptors originate from a human donor who received a COVID-19 vaccine.

The chain joins TRBV12-3 or TRBV12-4 to TRBJ1-2, with 7 bases that match TRBD1. This CDR3 is 13 amino acids long. The ends lost 5 bases at V and 8 bases at J; junction bases unmatched: 8. The CDR3 nucleotides read TGTGCCAGCAGTCCGGACAGGTTTGGAGGCTACACCTTC. Its translation: CASSPDRFGGYTF.

This clone has just one count. The chain combines TRBV5-1 with TRBJ1-4, with no clear D. This CDR3 is 14 amino acids long. The germline gives CDR1 SGHRS, CDR2 YFSETQ. The V end lost 3 bases, the J end lost 8 bases, and 14 bases lay between the germline ends. CDR3 region: CASSSGSMGEKLFF. The CDR3 DNA reads TGCGCCAGCAGCTCCGGCTCTATGGGCGAAAAACTGTTTTTT.

This clone occurred once. The V and J genes are TRBV5-1 and TRBJ2-1; 8 bases are a match to TRBD1. The CDR3 sequence is 14 residues long. Trimming took 0 bases from V and 6 from J; bases not matched to a gene: 2. The germline gives CDR1 SGHRS, CDR2 YFSETQ. The CDR3 loop is CASSLGTGLNEQFF. CDR3 coding DNA: TGCGCCAGCAGCTTGGGGACAGGGCTCAATGAGCAGTTCTTC.

The chain recombines TRBV7-2 with TRBJ2-1, with no clear D. There are 16 residues in the CDR3. The V gene lost 6 bases and the J gene lost 6 bases, with 21 bases spanning the gap. Germline values: CDR1 SGHTA, CDR2 FQGNSA. CDR3 nucleotide sequence: TGTGCCAGCAGTTCTCGGACCCACCCGCCTGGCAATGAGCAGTTCTTC. Protein sequence: CASSSRTHPPGNEQFF. Filled out from reference TRBV7-2 and TRBJ2-1, the complete variable domain reads GAGVSQSPSNKVTEKGKDVELRCDPISGHTALYWYRQSLGQGLEFLIYFQGNSAPDKSGLPSDRFSAERTGGSVSTLTIQRTQQEDSAVYLCASSSRTHPPGNEQFFGPGTRLTVL.

The V gene is TRBV18, the J gene TRBJ1-4, with 9 bases fitting TRBD1. V lost 5 bases, J lost 4 bases, and 5 bases stayed unmatched. The CDR3 is 15 residues long. In germline, CDR1 is KGHSH, CDR2 LQKENI. This chain's CDR3 is CASSGTGILNEKLFF. The CDR3 DNA sequence: TGTGCCAGCTCAGGGACAGGGATCCTTAATGAAAAACTGTTTTTT.

The rearrangement joins TRBV2 to TRBJ1-3; no firm D call. The CDR3 consists of 14 residues. Trimming stripped 4 bases from V and 0 bases from J, with 7 bases between. In germline, CDR1 is SNHLY, CDR2 FYNNEI. As DNA, the CDR3 is TGTGCCAGCAGTGCCGGCACCTCTGGAAACACCATATATTTT. Protein product: CASSAGTSGNTIYF.

The sample holds one count of this clone. V gene TRBV12-2 combines with J gene TRBJ2-7; the table's D gene call, TRBD1, was not cross checked with the DNA. TRBV12-2 has pseudogene status. This CDR3 has 19 residues. The CDR3 spells CASRTRNYRDRGDSYEQYV. For the CDR3, the DNA is TGTGCAAGTCGCACCCGAAATTACCGGGACAGGGGGGACTCCTACGAGCAGTACGTC.

This sequence joins TRBV7-8 and TRBJ1-2; 9 bases align to TRBD1. The CDR3 extends over 13 amino acids. The V gene end was trimmed by 8 bases and the J gene end by 0 bases; junction bases not matched to a gene: 1. CDR1 is SGHVS and CDR2 is FQNEAQ in the germline V gene. CDR3 residues: CASGDRANYGYTF. CDR3 nucleotides: TGTGCCAGCGGGGACAGGGCTAACTATGGCTACACCTTC.

The V and J genes are TRBV14 and TRBJ1-1; D is ambiguous. The germline CDR1 and CDR2 sequences are SGHDN and FVKESK. Deletions cut 0 bases from V and 7 bases from J, with 3 bases between. The CDR3 covers 11 residues. The DNA of the CDR3 is TGTGCCAGCAGCCAAGAGGGTGAAGCTTTCTTT. Translation: CASSQEGEAFF.

The gene calls are TRBV5-4 and TRBJ2-3; the D is unclear. V lost 4 bases and J 1 base, leaving 10 bases between the germline ends. This CDR3 region has 14 residues. CDR1 is SGHNT and CDR2 is YYREEE in the germline V gene (reference sequence). The CDR3 nucleotides are TGTGCCAGCAGCCTGACCCGGGGCACAGATACGCAGTATTTT. As protein: CASSLTRGTDTQYF.

This clone occurred a few times. CDR3 in DNA: TGTGCCAGCAGCTTTAACATGAACACTGAAGCTTTCTTT. Encoded protein: CASSFNMNTEAFF. J is TRBJ1-1 and V is TRBV5-4, with unresolved D. This CDR3 is built from 13 residues. Germline V gives CDR1 SGHNT, CDR2 YYREEE (reference sequence). Trimming took off 2 bases at V and 0 bases at J, with 5 bases between the two ends. Looking up the rest from reference TRBV5-4 and TRBJ1-1 gives the full variable domain: ETGVTQSPTHLIKTRGQQVTLRCSSQSGHNTVSWYQQALGQGPQFIFQYYREEENGRGNFPPRFSGLQFPNYSSELNVNALELDDSALYLCASSFNMNTEAFFGQGTRLTVV.

This chain connects TRBV6-2 or TRBV6-3 to TRBJ2-7; no firm D call. Trimming stripped 0 bases from V and 5 bases from J, with 11 bases between. The CDR3 runs 14 residues. Germline loops: CDR1 MNHEY, CDR2 SVGEGT. This chain's CDR3 is CASSYSPLRNEQYV. In nucleotides, the CDR3 is TGTGCCAGCAGTTACTCGCCTCTCCGGAACGAGCAGTACGTC.

The chain joins TRBV5-1 to TRBJ1-1; TRBD1 matches at 8 bases. Germline-derived CDR1 and CDR2 are SGHRS and YFSETQ. The ends lost 4 bases at V and 4 bases at J; junction bases unmatched: 6. The CDR3 totals 14 residues. CDR3 residues: CASSGGTGGTEAFF. Written as DNA, the CDR3 is TGCGCCAGCAGCGGGGGAACAGGGGGCACTGAAGCTTTCTTT.

This clone occurred once. The V gene is TRBV5-1, the J gene TRBJ1-4; a weak D match, TRBD1 (6 bases). V shed 3 bases and J shed 5 bases, with 11 bases lying between them. CDR1 is SGHRS, CDR2 YFSETQ, per germline. The CDR3 runs to 14 residues. CDR3 residues: CASSSSGVNEKLFF. The CDR3 DNA follows: TGCGCCAGCAGCTCATCAGGGGTCAATGAAAAACTGTTTTTT. Full variable domain (remainder filled in from reference TRBV5-1 and TRBJ1-4): KAGVTQTPRYLIKTRGQQVTLSCSPISGHRSVSWYQQTPGQGLQFLFEYFSETQRNKGNFPGRFSGRQFSNSRSEMNVSTLELGDSALYLCASSSSGVNEKLFFGSGTQLSVL.

V is TRBV7-3 and J is TRBJ2-1; D perhaps matches TRBD2 (6 bases). CDR3 length equals 17 residues. The V and J ends lost 4 bases and 4 bases respectively, with 20 bases between them. The germline V gene has CDR1 SGHTA and CDR2 FQGTGA. CDR3 loop: CASSSTSHPGGYNEQFF. The CDR3 DNA reads TGTGCCAGCAGCTCCACAAGTCACCCCGGGGGATACAATGAGCAGTTCTTC.

The genes are TRBV7-2 and TRBJ2-3, with D perhaps matching TRBD1 (5 bases). Trimming left V 1 base short and J 3 bases short, with 8 bases between. CDR3 length equals 14 residues. Germline CDR1 and CDR2: SGHTA and FQGNSA. Written as DNA, the CDR3 is TGTGCCAGCAGCTTAGGGACACATACAGATACGCAGTATTTT. Protein sequence: CASSLGTHTDTQYF.

The rearrangement uses TRBV5-6 and TRBJ2-7, with D possibly TRBD2 on 5 matching bases. The CDR3 totals 14 residues. The germline V gene encodes CDR1 SGHDT and CDR2 YYEEEE. V was cut by 0 bases and J by 6 bases, with 13 bases left in between. The CDR3 DNA reads TGTGCCAGCAGCTTGGGTAGAGGGCTGGGCGAGCAGTACGTC. Protein: CASSLGRGLGEQYV.

There are a few counts of this clone. This rearrangement joins TRBV7-9 to TRBJ2-1; 9 bases map to TRBD1. The J segment lost 1 base and the V segment lost 5 bases, leaving 3 bases of the junction unmatched. The CDR3 runs 15 residues. CDR1 and CDR2 (germline): SEHNR, FQNEAQ (reference sequence). In DNA, the CDR3 is TGTGCCAGCAGCGCGGGACAGGGATCCTACAATGAGCAGTTCTTC. It specifies CASSAGQGSYNEQFF. Drawing the rest from reference TRBV7-9 and TRBJ2-1, the complete variable domain is DTGVSQNPRHKITKRGQNVTFRCDPISEHNRLYWYRQTLGQGPEFLTYFQNEAQLEKSRLLSDRFSAERPKGSFSTLEIQRTEQGDSAMYLCASSAGQGSYNEQFFGPGTRLTVL.

The V gene is TRBV28, the J gene TRBJ2-5, with D maybe TRBD2 (7 bases). Germline lookup yields CDR1 MDHEN and CDR2 SYDVKM. This CDR3 has 17 residues. V shed 3 bases and J shed 7 bases, with 24 bases lying between them. Here the CDR3 DNA reads TGTGCCAGCAGTTTCCGCCCGGTAGGGGGGGGGCCGGGGACCCAGTACTTC. It encodes CASSFRPVGGGPGTQYF.

V is TRBV5-4 and J is TRBJ2-3, with 9 bases aligning to TRBD1. Losses at the gene ends were 2 bases for V and 4 bases for J; bases not matched to a gene: 8. CDR3 length: 16 residues. From germline, CDR1 is SGHNT and CDR2 YYREEE (reference sequence). DNA of the CDR3: TGTGCCAGCAGCTTTTTTGGACAGGGGCTCCCAGATACGCAGTATTTT. Translation: CASSFFGQGLPDTQYF.

This chain joins TRBV5-1 and TRBJ1-1; 7 nucleotides match TRBD1. Losses at the gene ends were 2 bases for V and 1 base for J; bases not matched to a gene: 2. In germline, CDR1 is SGHRS, CDR2 YFSETQ. This CDR3 comprises 14 residues. The CDR3 spells CASSLTGANTEAFF. The DNA of the CDR3 is TGCGCCAGCAGCTTAACAGGGGCGAACACTGAAGCTTTCTTT.

This chain joins TRBV5-1 and TRBJ2-4; 10 bases are a match to TRBD1. Germline trimming cut 4 bases from V and 1 base from J; bases unmatched to any gene: 8. Germline assignment: CDR1 SGHRS and CDR2 YFSETQ. This CDR3 region has 17 residues. This CDR3 reads CASSPYGTGDAKNIQYF. The DNA of the CDR3 is TGCGCCAGCAGCCCGTACGGGACAGGGGACGCCAAAAACATTCAGTACTTC. Full variable domain (missing parts from reference TRBV5-1 and TRBJ2-4): KAGVTQTPRYLIKTRGQQVTLSCSPISGHRSVSWYQQTPGQGLQFLFEYFSETQRNKGNFPGRFSGRQFSNSRSEMNVSTLELGDSALYLCASSPYGTGDAKNIQYFGAGTRLSVL.

The chain couples TRBV6-5 to TRBJ1-2, with D possibly TRBD1 on 5 matching bases. V was shortened by 8 bases and J by 7 bases, with 23 bases between the two germline ends. The CDR3 totals 15 residues. Germline V CDR1 and CDR2: MNHEY, SVGAGI. The chain's CDR3 is CASLDPGRVAGGYTF. As DNA, the CDR3 is TGTGCCAGCCTCGATCCAGGCAGGGTGGCAGGTGGCTACACCTTC.

The CDR3 loop reads CASSWTGKWETQYF. The DNA for the CDR3 is TGTGCCAGCAGTTGGACGGGGAAGTGGGAGACCCAGTACTTC. The genes are TRBV3-1 (or the pseudogene TRBV3-2) and TRBJ2-5; D may be TRBD2 (5 bases). V was shortened by 6 bases and J by 5 bases, with 16 bases between the two germline ends. CDR1 and CDR2 from the germline V gene are LGHDT and YNNKEL (reference sequence). The CDR3 extends over 14 amino acids.

This chain joins TRBV18 and TRBJ2-2; unclear D gene. Germline CDR1 reads KGHSH; CDR2 reads LQKENI. Trimming left V 0 bases short and J 4 bases short, with 12 bases between. The CDR3 runs to 16 residues. This chain's CDR3 is CASSPPFAAGTGELFF. As DNA, the CDR3 is TGTGCCAGCTCACCACCCTTTGCGGCCGGCACCGGGGAGCTGTTTTTT.

The V gene is TRBV6-5, the J gene TRBJ2-3, with 7 bases fitting TRBD2. V lost 4 bases to trimming and J lost 1 base; unmatched junction nucleotides: 5. Germline V lookup: CDR1 MNHEY, CDR2 SVGAGI. The CDR3 is 15 residues long. The CDR3 bases are TGTGCCAGCAGTTTGAGCGGGGCACGCACAGATACGCAGTATTTT. Amino acid sequence: CASSLSGARTDTQYF.

This clone turned up a few times. The rearrangement joins TRBV4-1 to TRBJ2-5; D ambiguous. This CDR3 is built from 13 residues. Germline V CDR1 and CDR2: MGHRA, YSYEKL. Trimming cost V 1 base and J 5 bases, with 8 bases left between them. The CDR3 coding sequence is TGCGCCAGCAGCCAAGCCTCCGGGGAGACCCAGTACTTC. It is translated as CASSQASGETQYF.